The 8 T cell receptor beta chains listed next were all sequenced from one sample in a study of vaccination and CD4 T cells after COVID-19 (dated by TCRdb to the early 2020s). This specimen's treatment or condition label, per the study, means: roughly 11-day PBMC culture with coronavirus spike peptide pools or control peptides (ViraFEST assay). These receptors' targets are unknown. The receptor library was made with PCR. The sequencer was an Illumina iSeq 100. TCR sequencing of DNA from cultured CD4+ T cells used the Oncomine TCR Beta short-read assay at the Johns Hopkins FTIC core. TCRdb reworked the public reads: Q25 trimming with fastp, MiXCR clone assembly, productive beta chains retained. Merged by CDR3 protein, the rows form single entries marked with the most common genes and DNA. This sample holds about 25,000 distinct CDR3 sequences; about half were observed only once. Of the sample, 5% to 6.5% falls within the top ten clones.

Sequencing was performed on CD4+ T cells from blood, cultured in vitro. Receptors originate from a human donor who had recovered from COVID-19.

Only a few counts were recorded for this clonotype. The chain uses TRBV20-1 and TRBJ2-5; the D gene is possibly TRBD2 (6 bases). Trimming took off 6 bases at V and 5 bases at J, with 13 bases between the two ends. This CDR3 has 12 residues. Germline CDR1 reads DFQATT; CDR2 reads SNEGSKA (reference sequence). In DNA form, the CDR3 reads TGCAGTGCCCGGGGGACTGGGGAGACCCAGTACTTC. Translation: CSARGTGETQYF.

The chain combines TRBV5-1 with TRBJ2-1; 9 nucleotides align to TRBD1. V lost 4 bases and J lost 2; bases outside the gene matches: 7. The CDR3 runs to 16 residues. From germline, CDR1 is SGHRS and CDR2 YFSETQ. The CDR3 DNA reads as TGCGCCAGCAGCCCTCAGGGACAGGGAGCCTACAATGAGCAGTTCTTC. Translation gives CASSPQGQGAYNEQFF.

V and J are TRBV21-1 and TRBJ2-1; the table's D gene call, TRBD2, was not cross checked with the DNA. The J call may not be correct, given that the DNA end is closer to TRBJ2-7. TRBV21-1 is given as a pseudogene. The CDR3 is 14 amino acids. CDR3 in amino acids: CASSLIASGDEQYF. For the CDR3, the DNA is TGTGCCAGCAGCCTGATTGCGAGCGGCGACGAGCAGTACTTC.

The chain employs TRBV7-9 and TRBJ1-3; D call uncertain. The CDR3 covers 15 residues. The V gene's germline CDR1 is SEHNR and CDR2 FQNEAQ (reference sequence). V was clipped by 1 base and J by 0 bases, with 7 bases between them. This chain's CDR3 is CASSLVGYSGNTIYF. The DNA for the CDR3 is TGTGCCAGCAGCTTAGTGGGCTACTCTGGAAACACCATATATTTT.

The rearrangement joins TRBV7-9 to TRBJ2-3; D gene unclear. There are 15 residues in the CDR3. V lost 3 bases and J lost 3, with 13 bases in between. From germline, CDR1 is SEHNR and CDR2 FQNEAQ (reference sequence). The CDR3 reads CASSFRASLTDTQYF. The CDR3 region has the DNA TGTGCCAGCAGCTTCCGAGCTAGTTTGACAGATACGCAGTATTTT. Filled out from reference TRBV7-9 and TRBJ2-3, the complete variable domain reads DTGVSQNPRHKITKRGQNVTFRCDPISEHNRLYWYRQTLGQGPEFLTYFQNEAQLEKSRLLSDRFSAERPKGSFSTLEIQRTEQGDSAMYLCASSFRASLTDTQYFGPGTRLTVL.

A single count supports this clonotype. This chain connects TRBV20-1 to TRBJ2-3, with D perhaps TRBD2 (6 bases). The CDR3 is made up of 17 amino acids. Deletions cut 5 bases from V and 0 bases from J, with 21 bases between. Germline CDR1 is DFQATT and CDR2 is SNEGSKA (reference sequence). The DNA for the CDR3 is TGCAGTGCTGCCCTTAATAGCGGAGGGGCTAGCACAGATACGCAGTATTTT. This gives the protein CSAALNSGGASTDTQYF.

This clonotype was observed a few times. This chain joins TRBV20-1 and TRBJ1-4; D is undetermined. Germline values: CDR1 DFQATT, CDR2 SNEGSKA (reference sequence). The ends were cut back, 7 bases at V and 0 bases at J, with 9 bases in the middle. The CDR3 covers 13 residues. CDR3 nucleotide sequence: TGCAGTGGCTCCGGGACAACTAATGAAAAACTGTTTTTT. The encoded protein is CSGSGTTNEKLFF.

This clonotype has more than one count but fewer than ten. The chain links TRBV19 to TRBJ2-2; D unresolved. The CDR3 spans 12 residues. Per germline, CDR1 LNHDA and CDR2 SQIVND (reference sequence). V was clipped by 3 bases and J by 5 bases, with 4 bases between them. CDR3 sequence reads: CASSIQTGELFF. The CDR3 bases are TGTGCCAGTAGTATCCAGACCGGGGAGCTGTTTTTT.